Listed below are T cell receptor beta chains from one sample, sequenced in a study of T cells after somatic rescue of genetic block. The method was immunoSEQ multiplex PCR; TCRdb's version includes in-frame clones alone and lacks a portion of them. The profile shows 9,500 to 15,000 clones, more than 65% of them singletons. The sequenced sample consisted of peripheral blood mononuclear cells (PBMCs). Source of these receptors: a boy aged 5-17 years. CDR3s include the opening cysteine and the closing phenylalanine or tryptophan. The D gene is left open where the match is weak. Clone sizes are given selectively: once, few, many, or a class where the clone is expanded.

size: .
V: TRBV6-5
J: TRBJ2-5
D: .
DNA: TGTGCCAGCAGTTACCTTAAGGGGCAAGAGACCCAGTACTTC
CDR3: CASSYLKGQETQYF

size: .
V: TRBV10-3
J: TRBJ2-1
D: TRBD1
DNA: TGTGCCATCAGTGAGTCGGGGGACAGGGGGTTCTATGAGCAGTTCTTC
CDR3: CAISESGDRGFYEQFF

size: .
V: TRBV6-5
J: TRBJ2-5
D: TRBD2
DNA: TGTGCCAGCAGTTATAACCAGCGGGGGCCTCAAGAGACCCAGTACTTC
CDR3: CASSYNQRGPQETQYF

size: .
V: TRBV5-1
J: TRBJ2-4
D: .
DNA: TGCGCCAGCAGCTTGACAGGGACCCTGTACTTC
CDR3: CASSLTGTLYF

size: .
V: TRBV27
J: TRBJ2-1
D: .
DNA: TGTGCCAGCAGTCCCAGGAGGGAGAGCTCCTACAATGAGCAGTTCTTC
CDR3: CASSPRRESSYNEQFF

size: few
V: TRBV21-1
J: TRBJ2-1
D: .
DNA: TGTGCCAGCAGCACCGTTAAGGGACAGCCCGGGACTAGCGGTTACAATGAGCAGTTCTTC
CDR3: CASSTVKGQPGTSGYNEQFF

size: .
V: TRBV6-1
J: TRBJ2-3
D: .
DNA: TGTGCCAGCAGTGAAGGGACAGCCAAAGGGGATACGCAGTATTTT
CDR3: CASSEGTAKGDTQYF

size: .
V: TRBV6-1
J: TRBJ2-2
D: .
DNA: TGTGCCAGCCGCCGAAACACCGGGGAGCTGTTTTTT
CDR3: CASRRNTGELFF

size: few
V: TRBV5-6
J: TRBJ1-2
D: .
DNA: TGTGCCAGCAGCTCGACACGGGGTCCTAACTATGGCTACACCTTC
CDR3: CASSSTRGPNYGYTF

size: .
V: TRBV5-8
J: TRBJ1-1
D: TRBD1
DNA: TGTGCCAGCAGCCCTCGTGGCAGGGGGCGGGGGAACACTGAAGCTTTCTTT
CDR3: CASSPRGRGRGNTEAFF

size: .
V: TRBV28
J: TRBJ2-2
D: .
DNA: TGTGCTGCCAGTGTTACAGGGTTGGCGAACACCGGGGAGCTGTTTTTT
CDR3: CAASVTGLANTGELFF

size: .
V: TRBV7-2
J: TRBJ2-7
D: .
DNA: TGTGCCAGCAGCCCCCACCCCTCGGACGACCGAGTCTTC
CDR3: CASSPHPSDDRVF

size: .
V: TRBV5-6
J: TRBJ1-2
D: .
DNA: TGTGCCAGCAGCTTGGGTGGGTATGGCTACACCTTC
CDR3: CASSLGGYGYTF

size: .
V: TRBV28
J: TRBJ2-5
D: .
DNA: TGTGCCAGCAGTTTATTTGCCTATGTGACCCAGTACTTC
CDR3: CASSLFAYVTQYF